This section outlines one T cell receptor (beta chain) sequence together with its context. These data come from a study of blood T cell repertoires in COVID-19. Study details: Samples of COVID-19 (acute and convalescent) were obtained from the United States, Italy and Spain. T cells, B-cell-depleted T cells, or PBMCs supplied cDNA or gDNA.

Under the authors' procedure: Amplifying reference gene primers gave estimates of nucleated cell counts. TCRdb keeps only in-frame clones here, not all; method: immunoSEQ multiplex PCR. D and trimming come from the DNA, and the V and J calls and clone size come from that table. This table has 70,000 to 90,000 clones, 78% appearing once. The receptor was isolated from a human donor in a cohort sampled during active COVID-19. Specimen: peripheral blood.

DNA for the CDR3: TGTGCCAGCAGCTCCCTCACTGGGCCCCTCCCCGAGCAGTACTTC. The encoded protein is CASSSLTGPLPEQYF. This chain links TRBV5-5 with TRBJ2-7; D not certain. V lost 3 bases and J lost 6, with 19 bases in between. The CDR3 is made up of 15 amino acids. Germline CDR1 reads SGHKS; CDR2 reads YYEKEE (reference sequence).